This paragraph covers one T cell receptor (beta chain) sequence. Seattle researchers signed up patients amid active infection and tracked them longitudinally. In the source study's methods: Amplifying reference gene primers gave estimates of nucleated cell counts. TCRdb's copy holds only in-frame clones and misses some; the assay was immunoSEQ multiplex PCR. V and J calls and clone size come straight from that table; D and trimming were deduced from the DNA. The repertoire has approximately 290,000 clones, roughly 84% of them found once; the top ten carry 0.85% to 0.9%. The sample comes from a study of blood T cell repertoires in COVID-19. The CDR3 totals 15 residues. The V end was cut by 4 bases, the J end by 5 bases, with 15 bases between. Germline lookup yields CDR1 LNHDA and CDR2 SQIVND (reference sequence).

The clonotype was recovered from a human donor with COVID-19, enrolled during active disease. The donor label of this sample is uncertain. Sequenced input: peripheral blood. V usage is TRBV19 and J usage is TRBJ1-5; D is ambiguous. CDR3 in DNA: TGTGCCAGTAGTAGTGGCCGATCCTCTCATCAGCCCCAGCATTTT. Protein sequence: CASSSGRSSHQPQHF.